This record concerns one TCR beta chain sequence. The data were produced by immunoSEQ multiplex PCR, yet TCRdb's version contains in-frame clones alone and is incomplete. This table holds some 500,000 clones, approximately 88% found once. The data stem from a study of blood T cell repertoires in COVID-19. Study as a whole: PBMCs, B-cell-depleted T cells, or T cells were the source of the cDNA or gDNA that made up the material.

With 3 bases removed from V and 4 bases from J, the gap between germline ends came to 12 bases. CDR1 LNHDA and CDR2 SQIVND come from the germline V gene (reference sequence). This CDR3 contains 14 residues. The chain couples TRBV19 to TRBJ1-2, with D perhaps TRBD1 (5 bases). This sequence originates from a woman aged 40 to 49 who had recovered from COVID-19. Sequencing was carried out using PBMCs or T cells enriched from blood (not recorded which). Here the CDR3 reads CASSIGGGLYGYTF. CDR3 DNA sequence: TGTGCCAGTAGTATCGGGGGAGGACTCTATGGCTACACCTTC.